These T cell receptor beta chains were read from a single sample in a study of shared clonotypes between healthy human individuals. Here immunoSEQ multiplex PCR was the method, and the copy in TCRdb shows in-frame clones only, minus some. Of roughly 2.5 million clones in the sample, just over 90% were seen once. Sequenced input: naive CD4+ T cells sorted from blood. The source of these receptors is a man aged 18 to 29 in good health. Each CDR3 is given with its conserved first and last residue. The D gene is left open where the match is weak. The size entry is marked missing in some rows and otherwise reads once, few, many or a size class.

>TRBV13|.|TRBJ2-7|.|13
TGTGCCAGCAGCTTTAATCCGACAGGTTCGGAGAGCTTC
CASSFNPTGSESF
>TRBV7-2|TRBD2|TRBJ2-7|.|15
TGTGCCAGCAGCTTGACTAGCGGGGGGGTCTACGAGCAGTACTTC
CASSLTSGGVYEQYF
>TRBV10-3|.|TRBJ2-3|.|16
TGTGCCATCAGTGATTTGGAGGGGACTAGCACAGATACGCAGTATTTT
CAISDLEGTSTDTQYF
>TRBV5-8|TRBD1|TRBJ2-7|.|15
TGTGCCAGCAGCCGGGGACAGGGGAAACACTACGAGCAGTACTTC
CASSRGQGKHYEQYF
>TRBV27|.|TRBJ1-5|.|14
TGTGCCAGCAGACAGACAGGAATCAATCAGCCCCAGCATTTT
CASRQTGINQPQHF
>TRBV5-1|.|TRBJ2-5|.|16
TGCGCCAGCACACTCTTCGAACGAGGGTTTCCAGAGACCCAGTACTTC
CASTLFERGFPETQYF
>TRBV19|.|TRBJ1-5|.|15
TGTGCCAGTAGTATCACGGATTATAGCAATCAGCCCCAGCATTTT
CASSITDYSNQPQHF
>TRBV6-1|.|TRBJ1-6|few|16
TGTGCCAGCAGCGAAACGACAGGCGGGGGGGGAATATCCCTCCACTTT
CASSETTGGGGISLHF
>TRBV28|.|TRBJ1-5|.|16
TGTGCCAGCAGTCTAAGAGAGGGCTCGGGCAATCAGCCCCAGCATTTT
CASSLREGSGNQPQHF
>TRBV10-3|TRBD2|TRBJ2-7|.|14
TGTGCCATCAGGCCTTCTAGCGGCCCCTACGAGCAGTACTTC
CAIRPSSGPYEQYF
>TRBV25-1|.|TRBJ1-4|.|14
TGTGCCAGCAGTGGGACGGGGATTTACGAAAAACTGTTTTTT
CASSGTGIYEKLFF
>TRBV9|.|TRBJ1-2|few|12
TGTGCCAGCAGCTCGGGCGGCCAGAGCTCCGCCTTC
CASSSGGQSSAF
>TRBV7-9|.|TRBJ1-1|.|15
TGTGCCAGCAGCTCCCTCCCGGGGGTGAGGACTGAAGCTTTCTTT
CASSSLPGVRTEAFF
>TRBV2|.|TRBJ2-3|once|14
TGTGCCAGCAATTACAGGGCGAGCACAGATACGCAGTATTTT
CASNYRASTDTQYF
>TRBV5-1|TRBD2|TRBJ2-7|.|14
TGCGCCAGCAGCTCAAGCGGGGGGGTGAACGAGCAGTACTTC
CASSSSGGVNEQYF
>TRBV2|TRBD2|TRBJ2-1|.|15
TGTGCCAGCAGTGACCGGGGGGGGACCTACAATGAGCAGTTCTTC
CASSDRGGTYNEQFF
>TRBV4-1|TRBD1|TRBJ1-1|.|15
TGCGCCAGCAGCCAGGTTACAGGGGTAAACACTGAAGCTTTCTTT
CASSQVTGVNTEAFF
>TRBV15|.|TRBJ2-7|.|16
TGTGCCACCAGCGGAAAGAAACTAGTTGGGGCGAGGGAGCAGTACTTC
CATSGKKLVGAREQYF
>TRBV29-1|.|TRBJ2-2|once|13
TGCATCTGTTACCGCCCGGATACCGGGGAGCTGTTTTTT
CICYRPDTGELFF
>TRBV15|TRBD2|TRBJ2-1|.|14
TGTGCCACCAGCAGAGAAGGGACTAGTCATGAGCAGTTCTTC
CATSREGTSHEQFF
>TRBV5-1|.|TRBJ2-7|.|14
TGCGCCAGCAGCTCACATTCAGACCCCTACGAGCAGTACTTC
CASSSHSDPYEQYF
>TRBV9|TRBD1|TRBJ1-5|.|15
TGTGCCAGCAGCCCGGACAGGGCCGACAATCAGCCCCAGCATTTT
CASSPDRADNQPQHF
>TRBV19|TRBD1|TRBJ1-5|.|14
TGTGCCAGTAGGCAGACAGGGCTCAATCAGCCCCAGCATTTT
CASRQTGLNQPQHF
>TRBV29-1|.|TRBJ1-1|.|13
TGCAGCGTAAAAGGAAGGTTGAACACTGAAGCTTTCTTT
CSVKGRLNTEAFF
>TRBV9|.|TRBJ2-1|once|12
TGTGCCAGCAGCCACGATACGAATGAGCAGTTCTTC
CASSHDTNEQFF
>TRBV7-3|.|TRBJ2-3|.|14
TGTGCCAGCAGCCGGGACTCCGCCATAGATACGCAGTATTTT
CASSRDSAIDTQYF
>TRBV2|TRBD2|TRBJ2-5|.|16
TGTGCCAGCAAATGGACTAGCGGGGGGTCGGTAGAGACCCAGTACTTC
CASKWTSGGSVETQYF
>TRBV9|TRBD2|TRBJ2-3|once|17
TGTGCCAGCAGCGGTCAAGGGACTAGCGGGAAGACAGATACGCAGTATTTT
CASSGQGTSGKTDTQYF
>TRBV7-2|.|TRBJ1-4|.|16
TGTGCCAGCAGCTTAGTGGGGGGGGTGCGAGGTGAAAAACTGTTTTTT
CASSLVGGVRGEKLFF
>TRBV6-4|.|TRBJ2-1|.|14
TGTGCCAGCAGCTCGTTCTCGGGCAGCTTTGAGCAGTTCTTC
CASSSFSGSFEQFF
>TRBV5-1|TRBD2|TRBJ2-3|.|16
TGCGCCAGCAGCTCCAGGACTAGCCCTAGCACAGATACGCAGTATTTT
CASSSRTSPSTDTQYF
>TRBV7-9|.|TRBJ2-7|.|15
TGTGCCAGCAGCTCCCAGGGCCCCCTATCCTACGAGCAGTACTTC
CASSSQGPLSYEQYF
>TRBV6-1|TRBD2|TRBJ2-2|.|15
TGTGCCAGCAGGGACCCTGCCGGGGGGGACGGGGAGCTGTTTTTT
CASRDPAGGDGELFF
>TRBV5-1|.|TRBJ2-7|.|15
TGCGCCAGCAGCCCCTCAAGGGGGTCCCTTTACGAGCAGTACTTC
CASSPSRGSLYEQYF
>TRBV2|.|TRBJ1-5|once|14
TGTGCCAGCAGTGATTCGGGATCCAATCAGCCCCAGCATTTT
CASSDSGSNQPQHF
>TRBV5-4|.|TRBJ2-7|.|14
TGTGCCAGCAGCTTGGACAGGACGACCTACGAGCAGTACTTC
CASSLDRTTYEQYF
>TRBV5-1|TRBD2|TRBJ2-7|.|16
TGCGCCAGCAGCTTGGCCGTCTCTAGCGGCGTCTACGAGCAGTACTTC
CASSLAVSSGVYEQYF
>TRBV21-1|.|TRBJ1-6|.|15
TGTGCCAGCGGTAACAGGGATTTATATAATTCACCCCTCCACTTT
CASGNRDLYNSPLHF
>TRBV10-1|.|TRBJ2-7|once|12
TGCGCCAGCAGTGAGTCAAGCTACGAGCAGTACTTC
CASSESSYEQYF
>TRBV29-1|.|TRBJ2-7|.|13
TGCAGCGTTGAAGATAGTGGTTACTACGAGCAGTACTTC
CSVEDSGYYEQYF
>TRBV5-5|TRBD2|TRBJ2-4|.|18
TGTGCCAGCAGCTTGGCAGGACTAGCGGGGGGCCTCGAGGGCTTTCAGTACTTC
CASSLAGLAGGLEGFQYF
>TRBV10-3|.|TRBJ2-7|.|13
TGTGCCATCAGTGCTTTCTTGTCGGACGAGCAGTACTTC
CAISAFLSDEQYF
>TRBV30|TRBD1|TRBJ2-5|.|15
TGTGCCTGGAGCCAGGGACAGAAATTACAAGAGACCCAGTACTTC
CAWSQGQKLQETQYF
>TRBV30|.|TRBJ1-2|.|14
TGTGCCTGGAGTGTACTTTCACAGGGTTCTGGCTACACCTTC
CAWSVLSQGSGYTF
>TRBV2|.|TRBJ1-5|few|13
TGTGCCAGCAGGGGGGACCAGGGGCAGCCCCAGCATTTT
CASRGDQGQPQHF
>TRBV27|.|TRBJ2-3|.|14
TGTGCCAGCAGTTTATCGCCCTCCAGGGATACGCAGTATTTT
CASSLSPSRDTQYF
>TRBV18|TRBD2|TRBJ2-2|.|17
TGTGCCAGCTCACCACCCGGTCTAGCGGGAGGCACCGGGGAGCTGTTTTTT
CASSPPGLAGGTGELFF
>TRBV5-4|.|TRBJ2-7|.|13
TGTGCCAGCAGCTTGGGGGTAGGGAACGCGCTGTACTTC
CASSLGVGNALYF
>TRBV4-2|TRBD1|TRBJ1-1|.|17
TGTGCCAGCAGCTACCACGGGACAGGGGGCCCCATCTCTGAAGCTTTCTTT
CASSYHGTGGPISEAFF
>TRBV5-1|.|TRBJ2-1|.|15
TGCGCCAGCAGCGTATCCGGGGGTTCCTACAATGAGCAGTTCTTC
CASSVSGGSYNEQFF
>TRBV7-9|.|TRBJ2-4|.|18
TGTGCCAGCAGCCTAAACAACCGGGATTTCTTAGCCAAAAACATTCAGTACTTC
CASSLNNRDFLAKNIQYF
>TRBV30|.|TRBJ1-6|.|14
TGTGCCTGGAGGGACGGAAAGTATAATTCACCCCTCCACTTT
CAWRDGKYNSPLHF
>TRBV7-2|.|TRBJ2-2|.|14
TGTGCCAGCAGCGTCGATGTGAACACCGGGGAGCTGTTTTTT
CASSVDVNTGELFF
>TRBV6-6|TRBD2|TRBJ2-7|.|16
TGTGCCAGCAGTTACCCCGCCGCGGGAGCTACTTACGAGCAGTACTTC
CASSYPAAGATYEQYF
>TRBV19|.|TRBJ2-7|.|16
TGTGCCAGTAGCCTTTTCCTCGGGACATCTTCCTACGAGCAGTACTTC
CASSLFLGTSSYEQYF
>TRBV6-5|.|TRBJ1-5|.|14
TGTGCCAGCAGTTCAGCAGGGAGCAATCAGCCCCAGCATTTT
CASSSAGSNQPQHF
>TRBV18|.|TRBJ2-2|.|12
TGTGCCAGCTCACGAAACACCGGGGAGCTGTTTTTT
CASSRNTGELFF
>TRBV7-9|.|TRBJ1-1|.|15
TGTGCCAGCAGCTTATTTCCCAACCAGGGAACTGAAGCTTTCTTT
CASSLFPNQGTEAFF
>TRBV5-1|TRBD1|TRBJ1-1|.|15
TGCGCCAGCAGCCCGGGGGGACAGGGAACACCTGAAGCTTTCTTT
CASSPGGQGTPEAFF